The T cell receptor (beta chain) described here comes from a study of blood T cells in healthy people across ages. This clonotype was counted ten times or more. Through a sample-barcoded 5' primer and a J-beta primer mix, a second PCR was run for roughly 6 to 12 cycles. TCRdb reprocessed the 5' RACE reads via MiXCR and lists one record per CDR3 protein. There are 700,000 to 850,000 distinct CDR3 sequences in the sample; roughly 34% occur only once, and 10% to 15% lies in the top ten. This CDR3 has 15 amino acids. V gave up 1 base and J gave up 3 bases, with 10 bases separating them. Germline CDR1 is SGHTA and CDR2 is FQGNSA.

The sequence derives from a man younger than 35 in good health. This chain uses TRBV7-2 with TRBJ2-1; a possible D gene is TRBD2 (6 bases). Sequences were obtained from blood. This CDR3 reads CASSLGLGDYNEQFF. The CDR3 DNA sequence: TGTGCCAGCAGCTTAGGACTAGGAGACTACAATGAGCAGTTCTTC.